Below, 26 T cell receptor beta chains from the same sample are listed, as sequenced in a study of control samples from healthy donors and cancer patients. The data were produced by immunoSEQ multiplex PCR, yet TCRdb's version contains in-frame clones alone and is incomplete. Here the sample spans roughly 25,000 clones, just over 90% being singletons. Sequencing input: PBMCs. The receptors originated from a man aged 50 to 60 with lung cancer.

This chain joins TRBV7-9 and TRBJ1-4, with D maybe TRBD1 (5 bases). Trimming removed 6 bases from V and 3 bases from J, with 17 bases in between. CDR1 is SEHNR, CDR2 FQNEAQ, per germline (reference sequence). CDR3 size: 16 residues. CDR3 sequence (DNA): TGTGCCAGCAGGGTCGGGGCGGTCCGCGCTAATGAAAAACTGTTTTTT. It translates to CASRVGAVRANEKLFF. The full variable domain, completed using reference TRBV7-9 and TRBJ1-4, is DTGVSQNPRHKITKRGQNVTFRCDPISEHNRLYWYRQTLGQGPEFLTYFQNEAQLEKSRLLSDRFSAERPKGSFSTLEIQRTEQGDSAMYLCASRVGAVRANEKLFFGSGTQLSVL.

This chain joins TRBV12-3 or TRBV12-4 and TRBJ1-1; D is unresolved. The CDR3 consists of 12 residues. Trimming left V 4 bases short and J 11 bases short, with 14 bases between. CDR3 bases: TGTGCCAGCAGTTCCCTGGCGAGTGGGGCTTTCTTT. Translating gives CASSSLASGAFF.

V and J are TRBV19 and TRBJ1-5, with a weak D call TRBD1 (5 bases). The length of the CDR3 is 15 residues. CDR1 is LNHDA and CDR2 is SQIVND in the germline V gene (reference sequence). The germline V and J ends were trimmed by 7 bases and 0 bases, with 13 bases remaining between them. The CDR3 protein is CASNPGRDSNQPQHF. The CDR3 region has the DNA TGTGCCAGTAACCCGGGACGGGATAGCAATCAGCCCCAGCATTTT.

This chain uses TRBV7-2 with TRBJ2-2, with TRBD2 matching 10 bases. Germline-derived CDR1 and CDR2 are SGHTA and FQGNSA. V was clipped by 2 bases and J by 6 bases; unmatched bases: 3. CDR3 size: 15 residues. The CDR3 spells CASSLSSGGPGELFF. CDR3 nucleotides: TGTGCCAGCAGCTTAAGTAGCGGGGGGCCCGGGGAGCTGTTTTTT.

V is TRBV11-2 and J is TRBJ1-2, with D uncertain. Germline CDR1 and CDR2: SGHAT and FQNNGV. This CDR3 region has 15 residues. V gave up 1 base and J gave up 11 bases, with 20 bases separating them. This CDR3 is CASSLGPFRTGLYTF. CDR3 DNA sequence: TGTGCCAGCAGCTTAGGGCCTTTTCGGACCGGGTTATACACCTTC.

The V call is TRBV7-2, the J call TRBJ1-1, with 7 bases matching TRBD1. Trimming cost V 6 bases and J 0 bases; bases outside gene matches: 4. This CDR3 contains 14 residues. CDR1 and CDR2 from the germline V gene are SGHTA and FQGNSA. CDR3 in DNA: TGTGCCAGCAGTATCCAGGGGGTGAACACTGAAGCTTTCTTT. Translated, it gives CASSIQGVNTEAFF. The full variable domain, rest sourced from reference TRBV7-2 and TRBJ1-1, is GAGVSQSPSNKVTEKGKDVELRCDPISGHTALYWYRQSLGQGLEFLIYFQGNSAPDKSGLPSDRFSAERTGGSVSTLTIQRTQQEDSAVYLCASSIQGVNTEAFFGQGTRLTVV.

V gene TRBV28 combines with J gene TRBJ1-1, with D hard to call. CDR3 length: 13 amino acids. Looked up from germline, CDR1 is MDHEN and CDR2 is SYDVKM. Trimming shortened V by 3 bases and J by 8 bases, and 13 bases separated the two germline ends. CDR3 sequence reads: CASSFTVYAEAFF. In DNA form, the CDR3 reads TGTGCCAGCAGTTTTACAGTCTATGCCGAAGCTTTCTTT.

V gene TRBV6-1 combines with J gene TRBJ1-4, with D possibly matching TRBD1 (5 bases). CDR3 size: 14 residues. CDR1 and CDR2 from the germline V gene are MNHNS and SASEGT. V dropped 1 base and J dropped 11 bases, with 14 bases sitting between them. The CDR3 loop reads CASSEGGQGVKLFF. The CDR3 DNA follows: TGTGCCAGCAGTGAAGGTGGGCAGGGTGTGAAACTGTTTTTT.

V and J are TRBV10-3 and TRBJ2-1; D not certain. Germline V gene lookup returns CDR1 ENHRY and CDR2 SYGVKD. Trimming took 0 bases from V and 9 from J, leaving 15 bases between them. This CDR3 comprises 15 residues. For the CDR3, the DNA is TGTGCCATCAGTGAGTCCTCTAGTGTTTGGAGTGAGCAGTTCTTC. Translated: CAISESSSVWSEQFF.

This clone was seen more than once but under ten times. The chain recombines TRBV14 with TRBJ2-5, with D unresolved. The CDR3 contains 14 residues. Trimming pared 4 bases from V and 0 bases from J, leaving 9 bases between. Germline V CDR1 and CDR2: SGHDN, FVKESK. CDR3 amino acids: CASSLQDHQETQYF. The DNA of the CDR3 is TGTGCCAGCAGCCTTCAGGACCACCAAGAGACCCAGTACTTC.

This chain links TRBV19 with TRBJ2-3; D is possibly TRBD2 (5 bases). V gave up 5 bases and J gave up 5 bases, with 17 bases separating them. This CDR3 is built from 15 residues. CDR1 and CDR2 from the germline V gene are LNHDA and SQIVND (reference sequence). The CDR3 loop is CASSPRNEGGDTQYF. CDR3 in DNA: TGTGCCAGTAGTCCCCGGAACGAAGGAGGAGATACGCAGTATTTT.

The chain joins TRBV19 to TRBJ2-5; weak D call: TRBD1 (5 bases). The V gene's germline CDR1 is LNHDA and CDR2 SQIVND (reference sequence). This CDR3 is built from 18 residues. Trimming took off 4 bases at V and 2 bases at J, with 23 bases between the two ends. CDR3 sequence: CASSSPARQKTWQETQYF. The DNA of the CDR3 is TGTGCCAGTAGTAGCCCTGCAAGACAGAAAACTTGGCAAGAGACCCAGTACTTC. Full variable domain (outside the CDR3, taken from reference TRBV19 and TRBJ2-5): DGGITQSPKYLFRKEGQNVTLSCEQNLNHDAMYWYRQDPGQGLRLIYYSQIVNDFQKGDIAEGYSVSREKKESFPLTVTSAQKNPTAFYLCASSSPARQKTWQETQYFGPGTRLLVL.

The genes are TRBV6-5 and TRBJ2-1; D may correspond to TRBD1 or TRBD2 (5 bases each). CDR1 MNHEY and CDR2 SVGAGI come from the germline V gene. Trimming left V 8 bases short and J 8 bases short, with 19 bases between. The length of the CDR3 is 14 residues. The CDR3: CASWVRRGVDEQFF. CDR3 nucleotides: TGTGCCAGCTGGGTGAGGAGAGGGGTCGATGAGCAGTTCTTC.

V and J are TRBV6-5 and TRBJ1-4; TRBD1 is a possible D gene (5 bases). V was cut by 6 bases and J by 7 bases, with 18 bases left in between. The germline CDR1 and CDR2 sequences are MNHEY and SVGAGI. The CDR3 has 15 residues. In nucleotides, the CDR3 is TGTGCCAGCAGAACCAGACAGACTAGGAGTGAAAAACTGTTTTTT. It codes for CASRTRQTRSEKLFF.

The rearrangement joins TRBV5-4 to TRBJ1-2; 9 nucleotides align to TRBD1. Unmatched junction bases numbered 12, after V lost 4 bases and J lost 8 bases. This CDR3 contains 15 residues. Germline V gives CDR1 SGHNT, CDR2 YYREEE (reference sequence). CDR3 sequence (DNA): TGTGCCAGCAGCCCGCCGGGACAGGGATCCTTAGGCTACACCTTC. Translating it yields CASSPPGQGSLGYTF.

The chain carries TRBV7-2 and TRBJ1-1; weak D call: TRBD1 (5 bases). This CDR3 is 14 amino acids long. Germline CDR1 is SGHTA and CDR2 is FQGNSA. Trimming took 5 bases from V and 4 from J, leaving 14 bases between them. The CDR3 is CASSLGGGGTEAFF. CDR3 nucleotide sequence: TGTGCCAGCAGCCTTGGGGGGGGAGGCACTGAAGCTTTCTTT.

This chain connects TRBV7-4 to TRBJ2-3, with 10 bases that match TRBD2. V trimming: 4 bases; J trimming: 1 base; junction bases outside the gene matches: 5. Germline CDR1 SGHVT, CDR2 SQSDAQ. The CDR3 is 16 amino acids. As DNA, the CDR3 is TGTGCCAGCAGCTCTCCCCTAGCGGGGGGCACAGATACGCAGTATTTT. This gives the protein CASSSPLAGGTDTQYF.

The genes are TRBV7-9 and TRBJ1-2; D gene uncertain. Germline V gene data show CDR1 as SEHNR and CDR2 as FQNEAQ (reference sequence). V was clipped by 3 bases and J by 3 bases, with 11 bases between them. This CDR3 region has 14 residues. CDR3 region: CASSLNPEDYGYTF. CDR3 DNA: TGTGCCAGCAGCTTGAACCCGGAGGACTATGGCTACACCTTC.

V is TRBV5-5 and J is TRBJ1-5; D might be TRBD1 (6 bases). The V end lost 0 bases, the J end lost 7 bases, and 11 bases lay between the germline ends. The CDR3 has 14 residues. Germline CDR1 and CDR2: SGHKS and YYEKEE (reference sequence). The CDR3 loop is CASSLGSGEQPQHF. As DNA, the CDR3 is TGTGCCAGCAGCTTGGGGTCAGGGGAGCAGCCCCAGCATTTT.

The chain carries TRBV6-5 and TRBJ1-1, with D possibly being TRBD1 (6 bases). Trimming stripped 6 bases from V and 1 base from J, with 12 bases between. The CDR3 totals 14 residues. Germline V gives CDR1 MNHEY, CDR2 SVGAGI. This CDR3 reads CASSPGQPNTEAFF. CDR3 in DNA: TGTGCCAGCAGCCCCGGACAGCCGAACACTGAAGCTTTCTTT.

This clone was detected only once. CDR3: CASSFAPYRDYSTIYF. The CDR3 DNA follows: TGTGCCAGCAGCTTCGCCCCGTACAGGGATTACAGCACCATATATTTT. The chain joins TRBV14 to TRBJ1-3; weak D call: TRBD1 (6 bases). V lost 5 bases, J lost 9 bases, and 23 bases lay in between. The germline V gene encodes CDR1 SGHDN and CDR2 FVKESK. The CDR3 sequence is 16 residues long.

This clone was detected only once. The chain uses TRBV4-1 and TRBJ1-2, with D perhaps matching TRBD1 (6 bases). The CDR3 totals 17 residues. The V gene's germline CDR1 is MGHRA and CDR2 YSYEKL. The V end lost 3 bases, the J end lost 5 bases, and 22 bases lay between the germline ends. As DNA, the CDR3 is TGCGCCAGCAGCCAGGGGCCGGCAGGGGATTTTTATTATGGCTACACCTTC. It codes for CASSQGPAGDFYYGYTF.

This clone ranks as medium-sized. The genes are TRBV5-4 and TRBJ2-3, with 14 positions matching TRBD2. The CDR3 spans 17 residues. The V gene end was trimmed by 4 bases and the J gene end by 3 bases; junction bases not matched to a gene: 7. Germline V gene data show CDR1 as SGHNT and CDR2 as YYREEE (reference sequence). The DNA for the CDR3 is TGTGCCAGCAGCCATAGACTAGCGGGGGGGCCTACAGATACGCAGTATTTT. As protein: CASSHRLAGGPTDTQYF.

The chain joins TRBV4-3 to TRBJ1-4; TRBD1 aligns across 8 bases. CDR1 and CDR2 from the germline V gene are LGHNA and YSLEER. The CDR3 is 15 residues long. The V gene end was trimmed by 4 bases and the J gene end by 7 bases; junction bases not matched to a gene: 8. CDR3 loop: CASSPSDRVGEKLFF. Here the CDR3 DNA reads TGCGCCAGCAGCCCATCGGACAGGGTGGGTGAAAAACTGTTTTTT.

The genes are TRBV6-5 and TRBJ2-5; D perhaps matches TRBD1 (6 bases). This CDR3 has 16 amino acids. Germline V gives CDR1 MNHEY, CDR2 SVGAGI. V gave up 2 bases and J gave up 6 bases, with 19 bases separating them. Written as DNA, the CDR3 is TGTGCCAGCAGTTACGGTGGCCCCCGGGACACTCAGACCCAGTACTTC. Translating gives CASSYGGPRDTQTQYF.

The chain has TRBV7-9 and TRBJ2-1; D is perhaps TRBD2 (5 bases). The CDR3 has 12 amino acids. Germline V CDR1 and CDR2: SEHNR, FQNEAQ (reference sequence). The germline V and J ends were trimmed by 6 bases and 8 bases, with 11 bases remaining between them. The CDR3 protein is CASSLLSDEQFF. The CDR3 coding sequence is TGTGCCAGCAGTTTGCTTAGCGATGAGCAGTTCTTC.